Below, 10 T cell receptor beta chains from the same sample are listed, as sequenced in a study of shared clonotypes between healthy human individuals. Some clones are missing from TCRdb's copy, which holds only in-frame ones; the method was immunoSEQ multiplex PCR. The repertoire consists of roughly 1,000,000 clones, with approximately 80% occurring once and the leading ten covering under 0.65%. Sequencing input: memory CD4+ T cells from PBMCs. Subset in this sample: CD45RA-negative fraction. These receptor sequences come from a man younger than 35 in good health. Some clones in this sample may be carry-over from other donors' samples.

Written as DNA, the CDR3 is TGTGCCGCGAGAACGGGAGGGTCTGGCCACGAGCAGTACTTC. It codes for CAARTGGSGHEQYF. The chain links TRBV6-1 to TRBJ2-7; 8 bases align to TRBD2. The germline V gene encodes CDR1 MNHNS and CDR2 SASEGT. V shed 11 bases and J 5 bases; nucleotides not matched to a gene: 14. The CDR3 is made up of 14 amino acids.

The chain is built from TRBV4-2 and TRBJ1-1; D is uncertain. With 0 bases removed from V and 1 base from J, the gap between germline ends came to 12 bases. Germline V CDR1 and CDR2: LGHNA, YNFKEQ. The CDR3 has 16 amino acids. CDR3: CASSQDLAAENTEAFF. The CDR3 region has the DNA TGTGCCAGCAGCCAAGATTTAGCGGCGGAGAACACTGAAGCTTTCTTT.

This clone showed up many times. This sequence joins TRBV2 and TRBJ1-4; perhaps TRBD1 as D (6 bases). Per germline, CDR1 SNHLY and CDR2 FYNNEI. V lost 2 bases and J lost 4, with 8 bases in between. CDR3 size: 14 residues. The CDR3: CASSENRDNEKLFF. As DNA, the CDR3 is TGTGCCAGCAGTGAAAACAGGGATAATGAAAAACTGTTTTTT.

The CDR3 here is CASSPVRDAAEAFF. CDR3 coding DNA: TGCGCCAGCAGTCCTGTACGGGACGCGGCTGAAGCTTTCTTT. J is TRBJ1-1 and V is TRBV5-1; D perhaps matches TRBD1 (5 bases). CDR3 size: 14 residues. V lost 5 bases to trimming and J lost 6 bases, with 17 bases between them. CDR1 and CDR2 (germline): SGHRS, YFSETQ. Drawing the rest from reference TRBV5-1 and TRBJ1-1, the complete variable domain is KAGVTQTPRYLIKTRGQQVTLSCSPISGHRSVSWYQQTPGQGLQFLFEYFSETQRNKGNFPGRFSGRQFSNSRSEMNVSTLELGDSALYLCASSPVRDAAEAFFGQGTRLTVV.

The genes are TRBV5-5 and TRBJ1-5; 8 nucleotides agree with TRBD1. Germline V CDR1 and CDR2: SGHKS, YYEKEE (reference sequence). The CDR3 loop spans 15 amino acids. Trimming removed 4 bases from V and 2 bases from J; junction bases left unmatched: 5. This CDR3 is CASSQQGGGNQPQHF. CDR3 sequence (DNA): TGTGCCAGCAGCCAACAGGGGGGCGGCAATCAGCCCCAGCATTTT.

The chain employs TRBV27 and TRBJ2-7; 8 bases are shared with TRBD2. Germline CDR1 and CDR2: MNHEY and SMNVEV (reference sequence). The junction had 8 bases not matched to a gene; V was cut back by 4 bases and J by 3 bases. This CDR3 has 15 amino acids. For the CDR3, the DNA is TGTGCCAGCAGTTCTTGGCTAGCGGGTAACTACGAGCAGTACTTC. This codes for CASSSWLAGNYEQYF.

The chain has TRBV19 and TRBJ2-7, with D perhaps TRBD1 (7 bases). The CDR3 is 13 residues long. The V and J ends lost 5 bases and 5 bases respectively, with 13 bases between them. Germline V gives CDR1 LNHDA, CDR2 SQIVND (reference sequence). CDR3 loop: CASSHRGGHEQYF. The CDR3 bases are TGTGCCAGTAGTCACAGGGGAGGTCACGAGCAGTACTTC.

V usage is TRBV6-1 and J usage is TRBJ2-7; 7 bases are a match to TRBD2. V lost 8 bases, J lost 0 bases, and 7 bases stayed unmatched. The CDR3 is made up of 14 amino acids. Germline V lookup: CDR1 MNHNS, CDR2 SASEGT. CDR3 coding DNA: TGTGCCAGCCGAGCGGGGCTGAGCTCCTACGAGCAGTACTTC. Amino acid sequence: CASRAGLSSYEQYF.

The chain is built from TRBV5-1 and TRBJ2-3, with 12 bases identical to TRBD2. The CDR3 totals 16 residues. Losses at the gene ends were 4 bases for V and 4 bases for J; bases not matched to a gene: 7. Germline CDR1 SGHRS, CDR2 YFSETQ. DNA of the CDR3: TGCGCCAGCAGCGAACGACTAGCGGGAGTGGCAGATACGCAGTATTTT. As protein: CASSERLAGVADTQYF.

The V call is TRBV5-1, the J call TRBJ2-1; 7 bases are a match to TRBD2. Germline CDR1 reads SGHRS; CDR2 reads YFSETQ. With V trimmed by 0 bases and J by 4 bases, 10 bases remained unmatched. This CDR3 comprises 17 residues. CDR3 protein: CASSLGGAGELYNEQFF. For the CDR3, the DNA is TGCGCCAGCAGCTTGGGTGGGGCGGGAGAGCTTTACAATGAGCAGTTCTTC. The full variable domain, rest sourced from reference TRBV5-1 and TRBJ2-1, is KAGVTQTPRYLIKTRGQQVTLSCSPISGHRSVSWYQQTPGQGLQFLFEYFSETQRNKGNFPGRFSGRQFSNSRSEMNVSTLELGDSALYLCASSLGGAGELYNEQFFGPGTRLTVL.